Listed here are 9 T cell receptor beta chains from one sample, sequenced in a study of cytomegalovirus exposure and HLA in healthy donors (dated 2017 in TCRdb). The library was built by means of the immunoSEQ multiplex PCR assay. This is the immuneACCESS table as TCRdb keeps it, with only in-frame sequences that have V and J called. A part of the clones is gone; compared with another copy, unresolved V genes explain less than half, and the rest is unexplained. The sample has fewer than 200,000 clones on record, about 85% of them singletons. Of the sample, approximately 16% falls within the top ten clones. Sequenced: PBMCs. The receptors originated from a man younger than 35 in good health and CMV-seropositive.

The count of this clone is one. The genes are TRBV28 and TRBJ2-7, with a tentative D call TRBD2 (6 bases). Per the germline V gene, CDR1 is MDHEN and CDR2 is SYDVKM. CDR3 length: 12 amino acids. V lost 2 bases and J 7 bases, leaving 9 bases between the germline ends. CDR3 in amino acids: CASSLDAGEQYF. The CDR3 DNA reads TGTGCCAGCAGTTTAGACGCGGGGGAGCAGTACTTC.

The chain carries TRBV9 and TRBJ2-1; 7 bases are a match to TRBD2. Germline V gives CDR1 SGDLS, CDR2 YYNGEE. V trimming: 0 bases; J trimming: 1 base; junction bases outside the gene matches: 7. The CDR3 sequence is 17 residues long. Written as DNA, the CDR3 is TGTGCCAGCAGCGTAGCTACGTGGGGGGGATCCTACAATGAGCAGTTCTTC. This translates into CASSVATWGGSYNEQFF.

The CDR3 reads CASSVGVGAGNTIYF. The CDR3 bases are TGTGCCAGCAGTGTAGGAGTAGGAGCTGGAAACACCATATATTTT. V usage is TRBV6-6 and J usage is TRBJ1-3, with D hard to call. CDR1 is MNHNY and CDR2 is SVGAGI in the germline V gene (reference sequence). The CDR3 covers 15 residues. Deletions cut 5 bases from V and 2 bases from J, with 13 bases between.

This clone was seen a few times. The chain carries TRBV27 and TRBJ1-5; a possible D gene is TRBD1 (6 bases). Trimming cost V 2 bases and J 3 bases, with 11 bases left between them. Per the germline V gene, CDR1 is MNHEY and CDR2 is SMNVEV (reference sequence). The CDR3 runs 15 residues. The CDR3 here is CASSLKGGDNQPQHF. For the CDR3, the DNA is TGTGCCAGCAGTTTAAAAGGGGGGGACAATCAGCCCCAGCATTTT.

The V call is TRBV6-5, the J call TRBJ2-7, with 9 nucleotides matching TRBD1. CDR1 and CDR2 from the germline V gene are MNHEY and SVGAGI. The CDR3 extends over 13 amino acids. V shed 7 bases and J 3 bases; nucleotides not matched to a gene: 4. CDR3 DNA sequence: TGTGCCAGCAACGACAGGGGGAGCTACGAGCAGTACTTC. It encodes CASNDRGSYEQYF.

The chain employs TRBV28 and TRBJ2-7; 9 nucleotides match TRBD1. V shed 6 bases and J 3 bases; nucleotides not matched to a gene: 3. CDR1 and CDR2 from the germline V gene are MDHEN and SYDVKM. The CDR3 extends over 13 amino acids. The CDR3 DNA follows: TGTGCCAGCAGGCCGGGACAGGGCTACGAGCAGTACTTC. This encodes CASRPGQGYEQYF.

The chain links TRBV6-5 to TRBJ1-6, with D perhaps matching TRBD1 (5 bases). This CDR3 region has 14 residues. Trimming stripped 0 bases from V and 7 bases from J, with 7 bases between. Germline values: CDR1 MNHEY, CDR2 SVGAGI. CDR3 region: CASSYSQGNSPLHF. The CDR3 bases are TGTGCCAGCAGTTACTCGCAGGGCAATTCACCCCTCCACTTT.

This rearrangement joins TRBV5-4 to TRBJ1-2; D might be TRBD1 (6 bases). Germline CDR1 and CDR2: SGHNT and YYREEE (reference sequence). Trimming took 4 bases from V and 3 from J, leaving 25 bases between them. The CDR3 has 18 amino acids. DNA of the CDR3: TGTGCCAGCAGCCCATACGCCCCCCAGGGGCCCAATGACTATGGCTACACCTTC. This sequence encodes CASSPYAPQGPNDYGYTF.

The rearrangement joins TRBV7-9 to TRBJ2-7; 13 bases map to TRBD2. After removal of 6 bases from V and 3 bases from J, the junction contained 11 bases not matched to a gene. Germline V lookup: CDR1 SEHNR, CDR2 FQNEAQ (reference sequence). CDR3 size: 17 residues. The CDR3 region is CASRPLAGGPGLYEQYF. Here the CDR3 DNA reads TGTGCCAGCAGACCACTAGCGGGAGGGCCGGGCCTCTACGAGCAGTACTTC.